This TCR beta chain appears in the sequencing data of a study of T cell changes during pregnancy in multiple sclerosis. CDR3 length: 14 residues. Trimming removed 0 bases from V and 2 bases from J, with 7 bases in between. CDR1 is SEHNR, CDR2 FQNEAQ, per germline (reference sequence). The data were produced by immunoSEQ multiplex PCR, yet TCRdb's version contains in-frame clones alone and is incomplete. The profile shows 30,000 to 45,000 clones, over 90% of them singletons. The chain combines TRBV7-9 with TRBJ1-2, with D perhaps matching TRBD1 (6 bases). The sequenced sample was CD4+ T cells from peripheral blood mononuclear cells, obtained after pregnancy. The receptor was derived from a female donor in good health, enrolled as a control in a pregnancy study. CDR3: CASSLADRNYGYTF. In nucleotides, the CDR3 is TGTGCCAGCAGCTTAGCAGACAGGAACTATGGCTACACCTTC. Supplemented by reference TRBV7-9 and TRBJ1-2, the full variable domain reads DTGVSQNPRHKITKRGQNVTFRCDPISEHNRLYWYRQTLGQGPEFLTYFQNEAQLEKSRLLSDRFSAERPKGSFSTLEIQRTEQGDSAMYLCASSLADRNYGYTFGSGTRLTVV.